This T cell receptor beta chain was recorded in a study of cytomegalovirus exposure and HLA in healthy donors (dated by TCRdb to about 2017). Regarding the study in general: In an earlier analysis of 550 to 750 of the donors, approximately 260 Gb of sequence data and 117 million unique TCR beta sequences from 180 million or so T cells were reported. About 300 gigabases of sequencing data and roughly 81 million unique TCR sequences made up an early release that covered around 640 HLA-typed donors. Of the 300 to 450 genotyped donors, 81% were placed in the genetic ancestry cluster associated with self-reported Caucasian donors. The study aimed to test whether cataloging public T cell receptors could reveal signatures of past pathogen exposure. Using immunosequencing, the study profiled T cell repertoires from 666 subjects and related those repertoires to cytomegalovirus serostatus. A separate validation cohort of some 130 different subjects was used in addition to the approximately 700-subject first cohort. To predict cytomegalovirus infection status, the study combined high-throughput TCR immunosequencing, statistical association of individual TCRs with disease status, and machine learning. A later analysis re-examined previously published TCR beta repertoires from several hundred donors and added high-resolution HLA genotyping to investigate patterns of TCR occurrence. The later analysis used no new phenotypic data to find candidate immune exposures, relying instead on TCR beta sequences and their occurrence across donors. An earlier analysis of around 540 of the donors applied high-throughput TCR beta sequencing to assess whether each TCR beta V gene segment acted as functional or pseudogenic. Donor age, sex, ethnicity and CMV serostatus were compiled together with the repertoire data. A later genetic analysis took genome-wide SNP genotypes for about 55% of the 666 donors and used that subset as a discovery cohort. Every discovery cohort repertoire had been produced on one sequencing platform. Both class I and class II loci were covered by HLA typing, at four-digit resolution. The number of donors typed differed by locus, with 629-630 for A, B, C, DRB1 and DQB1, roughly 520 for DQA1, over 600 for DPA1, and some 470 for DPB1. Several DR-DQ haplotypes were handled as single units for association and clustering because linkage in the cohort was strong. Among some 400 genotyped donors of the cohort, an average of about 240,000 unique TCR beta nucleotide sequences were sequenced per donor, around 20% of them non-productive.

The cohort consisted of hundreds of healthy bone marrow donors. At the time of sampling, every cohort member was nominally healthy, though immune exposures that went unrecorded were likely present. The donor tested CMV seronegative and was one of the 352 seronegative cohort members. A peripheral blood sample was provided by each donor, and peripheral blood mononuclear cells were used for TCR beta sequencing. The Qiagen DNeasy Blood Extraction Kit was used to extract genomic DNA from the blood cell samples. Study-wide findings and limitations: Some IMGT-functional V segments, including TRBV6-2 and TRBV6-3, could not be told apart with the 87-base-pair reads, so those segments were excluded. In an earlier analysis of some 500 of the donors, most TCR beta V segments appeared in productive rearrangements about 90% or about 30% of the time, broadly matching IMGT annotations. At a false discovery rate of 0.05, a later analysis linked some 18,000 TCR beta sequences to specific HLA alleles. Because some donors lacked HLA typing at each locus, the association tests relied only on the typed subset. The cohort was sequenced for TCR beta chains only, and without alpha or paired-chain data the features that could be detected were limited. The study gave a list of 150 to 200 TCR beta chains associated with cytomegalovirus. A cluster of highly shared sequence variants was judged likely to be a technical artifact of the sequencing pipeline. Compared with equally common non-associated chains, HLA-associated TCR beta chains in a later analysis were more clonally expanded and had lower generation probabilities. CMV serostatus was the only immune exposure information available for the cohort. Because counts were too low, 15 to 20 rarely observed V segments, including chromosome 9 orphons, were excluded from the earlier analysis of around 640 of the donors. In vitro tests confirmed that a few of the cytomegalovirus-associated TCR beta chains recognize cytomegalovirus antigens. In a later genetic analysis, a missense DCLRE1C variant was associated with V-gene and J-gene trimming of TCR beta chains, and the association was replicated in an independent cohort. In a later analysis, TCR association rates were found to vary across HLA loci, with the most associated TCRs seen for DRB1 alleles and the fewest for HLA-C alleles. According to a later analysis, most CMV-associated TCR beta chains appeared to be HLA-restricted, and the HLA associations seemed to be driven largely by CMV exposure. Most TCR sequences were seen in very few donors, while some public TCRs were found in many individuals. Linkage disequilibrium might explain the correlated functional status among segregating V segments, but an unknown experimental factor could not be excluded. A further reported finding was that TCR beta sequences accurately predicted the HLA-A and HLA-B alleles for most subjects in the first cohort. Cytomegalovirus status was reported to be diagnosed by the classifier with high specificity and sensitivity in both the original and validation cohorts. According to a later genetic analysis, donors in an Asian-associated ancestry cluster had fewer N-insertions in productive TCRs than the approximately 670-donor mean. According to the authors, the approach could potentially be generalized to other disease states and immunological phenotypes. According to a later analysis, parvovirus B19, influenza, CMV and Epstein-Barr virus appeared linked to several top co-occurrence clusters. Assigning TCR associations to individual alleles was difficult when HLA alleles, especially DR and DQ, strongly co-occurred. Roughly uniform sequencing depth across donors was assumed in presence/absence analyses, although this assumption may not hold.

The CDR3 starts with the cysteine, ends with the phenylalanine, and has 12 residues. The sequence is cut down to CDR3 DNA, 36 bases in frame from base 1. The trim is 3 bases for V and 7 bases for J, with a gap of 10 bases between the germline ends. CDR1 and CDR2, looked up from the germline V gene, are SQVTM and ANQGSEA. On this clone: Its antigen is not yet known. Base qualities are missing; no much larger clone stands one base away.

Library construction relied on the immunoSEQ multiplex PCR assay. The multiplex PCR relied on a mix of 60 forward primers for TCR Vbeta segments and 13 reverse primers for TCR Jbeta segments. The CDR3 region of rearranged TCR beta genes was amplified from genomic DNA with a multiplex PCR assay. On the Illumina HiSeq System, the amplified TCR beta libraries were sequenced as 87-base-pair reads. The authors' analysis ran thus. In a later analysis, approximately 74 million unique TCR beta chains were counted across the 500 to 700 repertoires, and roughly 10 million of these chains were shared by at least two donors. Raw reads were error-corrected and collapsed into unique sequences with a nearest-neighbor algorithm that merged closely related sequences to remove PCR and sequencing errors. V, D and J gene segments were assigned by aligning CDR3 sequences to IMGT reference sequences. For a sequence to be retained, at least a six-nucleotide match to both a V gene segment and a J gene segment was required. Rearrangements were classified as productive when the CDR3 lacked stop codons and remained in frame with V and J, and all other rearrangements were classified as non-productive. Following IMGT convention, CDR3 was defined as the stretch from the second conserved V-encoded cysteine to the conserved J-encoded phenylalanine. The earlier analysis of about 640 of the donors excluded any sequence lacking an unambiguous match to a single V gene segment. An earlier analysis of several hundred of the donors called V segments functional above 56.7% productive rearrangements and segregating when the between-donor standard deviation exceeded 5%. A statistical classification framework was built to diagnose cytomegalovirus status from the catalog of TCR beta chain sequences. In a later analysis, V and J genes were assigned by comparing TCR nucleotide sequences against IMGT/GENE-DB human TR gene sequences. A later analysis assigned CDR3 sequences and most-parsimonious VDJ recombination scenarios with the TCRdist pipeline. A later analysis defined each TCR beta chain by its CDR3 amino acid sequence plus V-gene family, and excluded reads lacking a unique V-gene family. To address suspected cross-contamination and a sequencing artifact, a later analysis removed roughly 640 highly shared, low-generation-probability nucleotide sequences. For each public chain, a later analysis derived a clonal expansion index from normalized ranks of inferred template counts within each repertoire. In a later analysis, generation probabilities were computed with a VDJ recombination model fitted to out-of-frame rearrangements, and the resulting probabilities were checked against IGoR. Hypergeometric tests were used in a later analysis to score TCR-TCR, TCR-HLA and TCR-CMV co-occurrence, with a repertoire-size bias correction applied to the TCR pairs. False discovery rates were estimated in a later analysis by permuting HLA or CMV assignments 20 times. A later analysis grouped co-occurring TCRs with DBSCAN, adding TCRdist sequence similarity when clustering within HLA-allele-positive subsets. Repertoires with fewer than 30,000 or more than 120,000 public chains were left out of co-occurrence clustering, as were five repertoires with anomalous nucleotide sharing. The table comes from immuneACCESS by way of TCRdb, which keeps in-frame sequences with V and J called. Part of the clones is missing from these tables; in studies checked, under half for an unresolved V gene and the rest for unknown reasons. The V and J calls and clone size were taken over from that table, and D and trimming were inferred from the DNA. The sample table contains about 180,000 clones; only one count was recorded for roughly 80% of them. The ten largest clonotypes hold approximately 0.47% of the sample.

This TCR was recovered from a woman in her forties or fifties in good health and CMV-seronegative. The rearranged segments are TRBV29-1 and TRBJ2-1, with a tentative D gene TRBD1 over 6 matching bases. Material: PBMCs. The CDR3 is CSVDGGGNEQFF. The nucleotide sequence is TGCAGCGTTGATGGGGGCGGGAATGAGCAGTTCTTC.